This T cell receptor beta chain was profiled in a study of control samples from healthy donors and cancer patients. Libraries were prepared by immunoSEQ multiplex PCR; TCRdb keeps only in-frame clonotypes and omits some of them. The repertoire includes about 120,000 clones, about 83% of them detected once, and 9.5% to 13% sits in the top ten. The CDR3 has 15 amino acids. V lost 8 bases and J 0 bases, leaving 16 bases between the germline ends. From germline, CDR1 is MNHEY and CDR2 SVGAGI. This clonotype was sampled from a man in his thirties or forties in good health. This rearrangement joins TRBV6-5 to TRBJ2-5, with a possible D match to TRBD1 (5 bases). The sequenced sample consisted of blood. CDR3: CASSRQRGYQETQYF. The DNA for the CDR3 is TGTGCCAGCTCCAGACAGAGAGGCTACCAAGAGACCCAGTACTTC.